This entry describes one TCR beta chain. As to time point: before trial treatment. The data were obtained in a study of low-dose radiotherapy and immunotherapy resistance in tumors. Turning to the study itself: Nivolumab was given to patients as a 240 mg flat dose every two weeks, and ipilimumab at 1 mg/kg every six weeks. Both were delivered intravenously. Oral administration of aspirin 300 mg daily occurred for four cycles, commencing at cycle 1 day 1.

TRAV- and TRBV-specific primers primed first-strand cDNA, covering alpha and beta chains. Amplification, which lasted approximately 20 PCR cycles, used a constant-region primer and V-primer adapter to amplify TCRs. After the mRNA was isolated, it was amplified using in vitro transcription. In TCRdb, the reads were re-called with MiXCR into one record per CDR3 protein. Of around 83,000 distinct CDR3 sequences listed, about 20% are singletons. After removal of 4 bases from V and 9 bases from J, the junction contained 6 bases not matched to a gene. This CDR3 region has 15 residues. Per germline, CDR1 LGHDT and CDR2 YNNKEL (reference sequence).

This receptor was obtained from a male donor with prostate cancer. This chain joins TRBV3-1 and TRBJ2-1, with 13 bases that match TRBD2. The specimen comprised PBMCs, sampled before treatment. CDR3: CASSRRTSGGPEQFF. In DNA, the CDR3 is TGTGCCAGCAGCCGAAGGACTAGCGGGGGCCCTGAGCAGTTCTTC.